These T cell receptor beta chains were read from a single sample in a study of long-term antiretroviral therapy in people with HIV. Sequenced by immunoSEQ multiplex PCR; TCRdb stores in-frame clones only, minus some. The data hold some 30,000 clones, with roughly 90% observed a single time. Source: unsorted PBMCs, taken 2 years after starting antiretroviral therapy. Source of these receptors: a man aged 50 to 60 with HIV. Each CDR3 is given with its conserved first and last residue. A D gene is named only where the DNA matches it firmly. Part of the rows lack a size; the others show once, few, many or a class for expanded clones.

V	D	J	size	length	CDR3	DNA
TRBV28	TRBD2	TRBJ2-7	-	15	CASSLRTSAAYEQYF	TGTGCCAGCAGTCTCCGGACTAGCGCGGCCTACGAGCAGTACTTC
TRBV7-2	-	TRBJ1-2	-	15	CASSLILDTHGGYTF	TGTGCCAGCAGCTTAATCTTGGACACCCATGGGGGCTACACCTTC
TRBV6-6	-	TRBJ1-2	-	15	CASSYRLTGNYGYTF	TGTGCCAGCAGTTACCGCCTTACTGGAAACTATGGCTACACCTTC
TRBV29-1	-	TRBJ2-3	-	12	CSVQYGGDTQYF	TGCAGCGTACAGTATGGCGGCGATACGCAGTATTTT
TRBV6-5	-	TRBJ1-3	once	14	CASSNRPSGNTIYF	TGTGCCAGCAGTAATAGACCTTCTGGAAACACCATATATTTT
TRBV5-1	TRBD2	TRBJ2-1	-	17	CASSDRTSGGAGNEQFF	TGCGCCAGCAGCGACCGGACTAGCGGGGGGGCGGGTAATGAGCAGTTCTTC
TRBV9	-	TRBJ1-3	-	17	CASSVGMGESSGNTIYF	TGTGCCAGCAGCGTAGGTATGGGGGAAAGCTCTGGAAACACCATATATTTT
TRBV4-3	-	TRBJ2-2	once	14	CASSQDLVAGELFF	TGCGCCAGCAGCCAAGATCTTGTAGCAGGGGAGCTGTTTTTT
TRBV9	TRBD1	TRBJ1-1	-	15	CASSVGDRGRTEAFF	TGTGCCAGCAGCGTAGGGGACAGGGGGAGAACTGAAGCTTTCTTT
TRBV7-2	TRBD1	TRBJ1-1	-	14	CASSPGQGNGEAFF	TGTGCCAGCAGCCCAGGACAGGGGAACGGTGAAGCTTTCTTT
TRBV5-4	-	TRBJ1-1	-	15	CASSLDRGENTEAFF	TGTGCCAGCAGCTTGGATAGGGGGGAGAACACTGAAGCTTTCTTT
TRBV7-9	TRBD1	TRBJ2-3	-	16	CASSESQGEHTDTQYF	TGTGCCAGCAGCGAATCACAGGGGGAACACACAGATACGCAGTATTTT
TRBV7-2	TRBD2	TRBJ2-1	-	15	CASSLNAGAYNEQFF	TGTGCCAGCAGCTTAAACGCGGGAGCCTACAATGAGCAGTTCTTC
TRBV9	-	TRBJ2-5	-	14	CASSPSLVQETQYF	TGTGCCAGCAGCCCGAGCCTAGTGCAAGAGACCCAGTACTTC
TRBV29-1	-	TRBJ2-7	-	15	CSVALRDSLTYEQYF	TGCAGCGTCGCCCTCCGGGACTCTCTTACCTACGAGCAGTACTTC
TRBV9	TRBD1	TRBJ1-3	-	15	CASSVGTGGGNTIYF	TGTGCCAGCAGCGTGGGGACAGGGGGTGGAAACACCATATATTTT
TRBV6-4	-	TRBJ2-2	-	15	CASSEGQGDSGELFF	TGTGCCAGCAGTGAGGGGCAGGGTGACAGCGGGGAGCTGTTTTTT
TRBV6-6	TRBD1	TRBJ1-2	-	12	CASTDRGHGYTF	TGTGCCAGCACTGACAGGGGACATGGCTACACCTTC
TRBV5-6	TRBD2	TRBJ2-4	-	16	CASSSSGEGAKNIQYF	TGTGCCAGCAGCTCCAGCGGGGAGGGCGCCAAAAACATTCAGTACTTC
TRBV19	-	TRBJ1-5	-	14	CASSIDGGNQPQHF	TGTGCCAGTAGTATAGACGGAGGGAATCAGCCCCAGCATTTT
TRBV4-3	-	TRBJ2-3	-	16	CASSQDRDQRADTQYF	TGCGCCAGCAGCCAAGACCGCGACCAGAGGGCAGATACGCAGTATTTT
TRBV7-9	-	TRBJ1-5	-	16	CASSPDPLRGHQPQHF	TGTGCCAGCAGCCCAGACCCTCTTAGGGGCCATCAGCCCCAGCATTTT
TRBV7-9	-	TRBJ1-2	-	13	CASSLGTAYGYTF	TGTGCCAGCAGCTTAGGGACAGCCTATGGCTACACCTTC
TRBV29-1	-	TRBJ2-1	once	16	CSVEGAGLFTYNEQFF	TGCAGCGTTGAAGGGGCAGGGTTATTCACCTACAATGAGCAGTTCTTC
TRBV10-1	-	TRBJ2-1	-	13	CASSNGPDNEQFF	TGCGCCAGCAGTAACGGGCCTGACAATGAGCAGTTCTTC
TRBV7-9	TRBD1	TRBJ2-7	-	14	CASSSPDRVNEQYF	TGTGCCAGCAGCTCCCCGGACAGGGTCAACGAGCAGTACTTC
TRBV9	-	TRBJ1-5	-	14	CASSVEPGYQPQHF	TGTGCCAGCAGCGTAGAACCAGGCTATCAGCCCCAGCATTTT